Below, 7 T cell receptor beta chains from the same sample are listed, as sequenced in a study of metastatic and nonmetastatic thyroid tumors. Among the patients, none had received any treatment before thyroid surgery. MiXCR reprocessed the PCR reads for TCRdb. The sample consists of fewer than 15,000 clones, approximately 21% of them appearing once. The sequencing input was adjacent normal tissue. Source of these receptors: a female donor with papillary thyroid cancer or a benign thyroid nodule (not recorded which). Some clones in this sample may be carry-over from other donors' samples.

The chain carries TRBV11-2 and TRBJ2-3; possibly TRBD1 for D (6 bases). The germline V and J ends were trimmed by 1 base and 1 base, with 9 bases remaining between them. The CDR3 contains 15 residues. Germline CDR1 is SGHAT and CDR2 is FQNNGV. The DNA for the CDR3 is TGTGCCAGCAGCTTAGTGGGGACACGCACAGATACGCAGTATTTT. Its translation is CASSLVGTRTDTQYF.

This clone occurred many times. This rearrangement joins TRBV4-1 to TRBJ2-7; the match to TRBD2 covers 7 bases. Trimming removed 2 bases from V and 2 bases from J; junction bases left unmatched: 6. CDR1 MGHRA and CDR2 YSYEKL come from the germline V gene. The length of the CDR3 is 15 residues. Here the CDR3 DNA reads TGCGCCAGCAGCCAACAAGCGGGGCCAGCCTACGAGCAGTACTTC. This translates into CASSQQAGPAYEQYF.

This chain connects TRBV28 to TRBJ2-2, with D maybe TRBD2 (6 bases). The germline V gene encodes CDR1 MDHEN and CDR2 SYDVKM. CDR3 length equals 18 residues. The ends were cut back, 2 bases at V and 2 bases at J, with 18 bases in the middle. The CDR3 is CASSLGWEDYLNTGELFF. The CDR3 region has the DNA TGTGCCAGCAGTTTAGGATGGGAGGACTACCTAAACACCGGGGAGCTGTTTTTT.

This clone was counted at least ten times. The CDR3 bases are TGCAGCGTTGAAGGGAACATCGGCACAGATACGCAGTATTTT. It yields the protein CSVEGNIGTDTQYF. V usage is TRBV29-1 and J usage is TRBJ2-3; D remains ambiguous. This CDR3 spans 14 amino acids. Germline V lookup: CDR1 SQVTM, CDR2 ANQGSEA. V was trimmed by 1 base and J by 1 base, leaving 9 bases between them.

With respect to this clone: One end of the junction does not line up with germline, which may come from a read error. The chain is built from TRBV20-1 and TRBJ2-1; D possibly uses TRBD1 or TRBD2 (6 bases each). Germline CDR1 and CDR2: DFQATT and SNEGSKA (reference sequence). CDR3 length equals 14 residues. CDR3 loop: CSVRRGELYNDQFF. The CDR3 coding sequence is TGCAGTGTCCGTAGGGGGGAGCTTTACAATGATCAGTTCTTC.

This clone was seen repeatedly, ten times or more. The chain is built from TRBV10-3 and TRBJ2-5; 15 bases are shared with TRBD2. Germline trimming cut 4 bases from V and 5 bases from J; bases unmatched to any gene: 11. This CDR3 is built from 18 residues. In germline, CDR1 is ENHRY, CDR2 SYGVKD. CDR3 sequence: CAISAWTSGRGAGETQYF. The CDR3 DNA reads as TGTGCCATCAGTGCTTGGACTAGCGGGAGGGGAGCTGGGGAGACCCAGTACTTC.

Within the sample, this clone is medium-sized. J is TRBJ2-2 and V is TRBV6-1, with a possible D match to TRBD1 (6 bases). CDR1 and CDR2 from the germline V gene are MNHNS and SASEGT. The CDR3 runs to 14 residues. Trimming stripped 5 bases from V and 6 bases from J, with 13 bases between. DNA of the CDR3: TGTGCCAGCAGTAACCCCAGGGGTGCCGGGGAGCTGTTTTTT. This codes for CASSNPRGAGELFF.